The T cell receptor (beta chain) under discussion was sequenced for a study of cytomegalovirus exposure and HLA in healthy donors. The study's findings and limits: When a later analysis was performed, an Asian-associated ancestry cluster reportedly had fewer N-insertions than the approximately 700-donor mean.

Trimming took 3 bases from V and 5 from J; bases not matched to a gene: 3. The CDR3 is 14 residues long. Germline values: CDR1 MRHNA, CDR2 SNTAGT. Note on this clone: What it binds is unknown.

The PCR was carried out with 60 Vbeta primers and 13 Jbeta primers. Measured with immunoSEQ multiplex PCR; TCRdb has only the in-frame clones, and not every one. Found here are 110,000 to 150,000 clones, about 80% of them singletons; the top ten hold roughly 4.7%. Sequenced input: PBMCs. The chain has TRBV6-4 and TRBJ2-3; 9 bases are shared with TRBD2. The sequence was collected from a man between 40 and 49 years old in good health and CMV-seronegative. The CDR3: CASSDAGGQDTQYF. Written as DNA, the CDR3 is TGTGCCAGCAGTGATGCGGGGGGGCAAGATACGCAGTATTTT.